This entry features one T cell receptor (beta chain) sequence. Its specificity is unknown. The graft donor-derived T-allo10 cells reportedly recognize host alloantigens, are anergic, and suppress alloantigen-specifically. The data belong to a study of type 1 regulatory T cells. Overall study: This in vitro CD4 product, T-allo10, is enriched for Tr1 cells and alloantigen-specific.

TCRdb independently ran MiXCR on the reads; one entry per CDR3 protein. The sample holds roughly 67,000 distinct CDR3 sequences, about 60% seen once. CDR1 and CDR2 (germline): SGDLS, YYNGEE. The junction had 4 bases not matched to a gene; V was cut back by 5 bases and J by 8 bases. The CDR3 runs 12 residues. The sample consisted of cultured T cells, either the whole culture or a sorted T cell fraction (not recorded which). Noted subset: Tr1-enriched cell product generated in vitro against host alloantigens. The J gene is TRBJ2-1, the V gene TRBV9, with TRBD2 matching over 7 bases. The clonotype was recovered from a human donor in good health. The CDR3 region is CASRERDHEQFF. DNA of the CDR3: TGTGCCAGCAGGGAGCGGGATCATGAGCAGTTCTTC.